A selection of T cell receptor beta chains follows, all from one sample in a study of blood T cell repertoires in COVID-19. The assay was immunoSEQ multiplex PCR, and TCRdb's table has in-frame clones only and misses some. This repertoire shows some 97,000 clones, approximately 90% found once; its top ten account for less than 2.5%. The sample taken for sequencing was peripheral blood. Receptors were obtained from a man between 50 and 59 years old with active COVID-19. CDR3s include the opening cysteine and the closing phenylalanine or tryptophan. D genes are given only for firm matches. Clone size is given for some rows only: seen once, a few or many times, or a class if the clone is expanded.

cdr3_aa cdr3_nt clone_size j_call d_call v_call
CASSQDLGRGGADTQYF TGTGCCAGCAGCCAAGATCTTGGGCGGGGGGGGGCAGATACGCAGTATTTT NA TRBJ2-3 TRBD2 TRBV3-1/TRBV3-2
CASREDGGERGYTF TGTGCCAGCAGGGAGGACGGGGGAGAAAGAGGCTACACCTTC NA TRBJ1-2 NA TRBV2
CASTKLEQGAEFF TGTGCCAGCACCAAATTGGAGCAGGGGGCGGAGTTCTTC NA TRBJ2-1 TRBD1 TRBV2
CASSSRNGGLGGAFF TGTGCCAGCAGCTCACGTAATGGAGGGCTTGGTGGAGCTTTCTTT NA TRBJ1-1 NA TRBV7-9
CAAGGNYGYTF TGTGCAGCGGGGGGCAACTATGGCTACACCTTC NA TRBJ1-2 NA TRBV6-5
CASSEDAGIGNQPQHF TGTGCCAGCAGTGAGGACGCAGGGATTGGCAATCAGCCCCAGCATTTT NA TRBJ1-5 NA TRBV6-1
CASSPTAGTSGTDEQFF TGTGCCAGCAGCCCCACCGCCGGGACTAGCGGGACGGATGAGCAGTTCTTC NA TRBJ2-1 TRBD2 TRBV5-4
CASSDLDEQFF TGTGCCAGCAGCGACCTAGATGAGCAGTTCTTC NA TRBJ2-1 NA TRBV5-4
CASSELANEKLFF TGTGCCAGCAGTGAATTAGCTAATGAAAAACTGTTTTTT NA TRBJ1-4 NA TRBV2
CASSSAAGGSYNEQFF TGTGCCAGCAGTTCGGCCGCGGGGGGGTCCTACAATGAGCAGTTCTTC NA TRBJ2-1 TRBD2 TRBV6-5
CATSAGTDGYTF TGTGCCACCAGTGCCGGGACAGATGGCTACACCTTC NA TRBJ1-2 TRBD1 TRBV24-1
CSVEGNAGETQYF TGCAGCGTTGAGGGTAATGCGGGAGAGACCCAGTACTTC NA TRBJ2-5 NA TRBV29-1
CASRGLVNTGELFF TGCGCCAGCAGGGGGCTGGTTAACACCGGGGAGCTGTTTTTT NA TRBJ2-2 NA TRBV10-2
CASRPAGGNTIYF TGTGCCAGCAGACCCGCGGGGGGAAACACCATATATTTT NA TRBJ1-3 NA TRBV6-6
CASSRDGQGDNEQFF TGCGCCAGCAGTCGTGACGGACAGGGAGACAATGAGCAGTTCTTC NA TRBJ2-1 TRBD1 TRBV5-1
CASSVGTKRETQYF TGTGCCAGCAGCGTCGGGACAAAGAGGGAGACCCAGTACTTC NA TRBJ2-5 NA TRBV9
CATSREASRYEQYF TGTGCCACCAGCAGAGAGGCCAGTCGCTACGAGCAGTACTTC NA TRBJ2-7 NA TRBV15
CASSPTTVAGSYNEQFF TGTGCCAGCAGCCCCACCACCGTAGCGGGCTCCTACAATGAGCAGTTCTTC once TRBJ2-1 TRBD2 TRBV7-6
CASSLGQVGDGEQFF TGTGCCAGCAGCTTGGGACAGGTGGGTGACGGTGAGCAGTTCTTC NA TRBJ2-1 NA TRBV5-8
CASSYRRQPNTEAFF TGTGCCAGCAGTTACAGGCGACAGCCAAACACTGAAGCTTTCTTT NA TRBJ1-1 NA TRBV6-5
CASSWTQGANTEAFF TGTGCCAGCAGTTGGACACAGGGCGCCAACACTGAAGCTTTCTTT NA TRBJ1-1 NA TRBV6-6
CASSESLLAGGREYNEQFF TGTGCCAGCAGTGAAAGCCTACTAGCGGGAGGGCGAGAGTACAATGAGCAGTTCTTC NA TRBJ2-1 TRBD2 TRBV2
CASSDRASGADTQYF TGTGCCAGCAGTGACAGGGCTAGCGGGGCAGATACGCAGTATTTT NA TRBJ2-3 TRBD2 TRBV6-4
CASSVVRSYNEQFF TGTGCCAGCAGTGTCGTCCGGAGCTACAATGAGCAGTTCTTC NA TRBJ2-1 NA TRBV2
CASSFDQPQHF TGTGCCAGCAGCTTCGATCAGCCCCAGCATTTT few TRBJ1-5 NA TRBV11-2
CASSFRQASGANVLTF TGTGCCAGCAGTTTTAGACAGGCCTCTGGGGCCAACGTCCTGACTTTC NA TRBJ2-6 NA TRBV28
CASSFGQGARSNEKLFF TGTGCCAGCAGCTTCGGACAGGGGGCGCGAAGTAATGAAAAACTGTTTTTT NA TRBJ1-4 TRBD1 TRBV9
CASSQGTSGSRQETQYF TGCGCCAGCAGCCAAGGGACTAGCGGGAGCCGCCAGGAGACCCAGTACTTC NA TRBJ2-5 TRBD2 TRBV4-1
CASSKANAAGHNSPLHF TGTGCCAGCAGCAAAGCAAACGCCGCGGGGCATAATTCACCCCTCCACTTT NA TRBJ1-6 NA TRBV21-1
CATSDHLAGQLDTQYF TGTGCCACCAGTGACCATCTGGCGGGACAGTTAGATACGCAGTATTTT NA TRBJ2-3 NA TRBV24-1
CASSLAVGSGRAREQFF TGTGCCAGCAGCTTAGCGGTGGGTAGCGGGAGGGCCAGGGAGCAGTTCTTC NA TRBJ2-1 TRBD2 TRBV7-9